This entry lists 10 T cell receptor beta chains sequenced from one sample in a study of shared clonotypes between healthy human individuals. Clones were sequenced by immunoSEQ multiplex PCR, and TCRdb holds only the in-frame ones, with some missing. The sample shows 2 million to 3 million clones, 80% to 95% of them seen only once. Sequenced material: naive CD4+ T cells from PBMCs. Subset here: CD45RA+ positively selected. The receptors stem from a man younger than 35 in good health. Some clones in this sample may be carry-over from other donors' samples.

The rearrangement joins TRBV11-3 to TRBJ2-5; D unresolved. The CDR3 loop spans 14 amino acids. V lost 4 bases, J lost 0 bases, and 9 bases lay in between. CDR1 and CDR2 from the germline V gene are SGHNT and YENEEA. This CDR3 reads CASSSRRNQETQYF. The CDR3, as DNA: TGTGCCAGCAGCTCTAGGAGAAACCAAGAGACCCAGTACTTC.

This chain connects TRBV28 to TRBJ2-7, with D unclear. The CDR3 runs 12 residues. V was pared by 7 bases and J by 0 bases, with 7 bases between. From germline, CDR1 is MDHEN and CDR2 SYDVKM. CDR3 sequence (DNA): TGTGCCAGCACAAGCGCCTCCTACGAGCAGTACTTC. This codes for CASTSASYEQYF.

This clone was observed a single time. The V and J genes are TRBV27 and TRBJ2-7, with TRBD2 matching over 11 bases. The CDR3 totals 19 residues. V shed 3 bases, J shed 1 base, and the junction held 14 bases outside the gene matches. Germline lookup yields CDR1 MNHEY and CDR2 SMNVEV (reference sequence). The CDR3 DNA is TGTGCCAGCAGTTTTGACAGGGGAGTGACTAGCGGGGTTTCCTACGAGCAGTACTTC. Residues: CASSFDRGVTSGVSYEQYF.

The rearrangement uses TRBV11-2 and TRBJ1-4; D ambiguous. V gave up 1 base and J gave up 5 bases, with 11 bases separating them. This CDR3 region has 15 residues. Looked up from germline, CDR1 is SGHAT and CDR2 is FQNNGV. The CDR3 nucleotides are TGTGCCAGCAGCTTAGTCCCCAGCTACAATGAAAAACTGTTTTTT. This codes for CASSLVPSYNEKLFF.

V usage is TRBV5-5 and J usage is TRBJ2-7, with D possibly called TRBD1 or TRBD2 (5 bases each). The CDR3 runs to 13 residues. Trimming removed 4 bases from V and 5 bases from J, with 13 bases in between. Germline V CDR1 and CDR2: SGHKS, YYEKEE (reference sequence). For the CDR3, the DNA is TGTGCCAGCAGCCACCTGGGGCGGGACGAGCAGTACTTC. Translating gives CASSHLGRDEQYF.

This clone occurred a few times. CDR3 DNA sequence: TGTGCCAGCAATACAGGGTTCGGCAATCAGCCCCAGCATTTT. Protein sequence: CASNTGFGNQPQHF. V and J are TRBV28 and TRBJ1-5; maybe TRBD1 (6 bases). CDR1 is MDHEN, CDR2 SYDVKM, per germline. CDR3 length: 14 residues. Trimming took off 7 bases at V and 2 bases at J, with 12 bases between the two ends.

V gene TRBV28 combines with J gene TRBJ2-1, with 7 bases fitting TRBD1. J was trimmed by 4 bases and V by 7 bases; bases with no gene match: 4. Germline V CDR1 and CDR2: MDHEN, SYDVKM. This CDR3 spans 13 amino acids. CDR3 residues: CASNRDSYNEQFF. The CDR3 DNA reads as TGTGCCAGCAACCGGGACAGTTACAATGAGCAGTTCTTC.

This clone turned up a few times. This sequence joins TRBV30 and TRBJ1-5; a weak D match, TRBD1 (5 bases). The V gene lost 1 base and the J gene lost 11 bases, with 18 bases spanning the gap. The CDR3 covers 14 residues. Per germline, CDR1 GTSNPN and CDR2 SVGIG (reference sequence). The DNA of the CDR3 is TGTGCCTGGAGTGCGGACAAGGGGAGCAGGTCCCAGCATTTT. Amino acids: CAWSADKGSRSQHF. The full variable domain, its missing parts supplied by reference TRBV30 and TRBJ1-5, is SQTIHQWPATLVQPVGSPLSLECTVEGTSNPNLYWYRQAAGRGLQLLFYSVGIGQISSEVPQNLSASRPQDRQFILSSKKLLLSDSGFYLCAWSADKGSRSQHFGDGTRLSIL.

This chain connects TRBV25-1 to TRBJ2-5; 10 nucleotides line up with TRBD1. The CDR3 is 14 residues long. With 4 bases clipped from V and 4 bases from J, the junction kept 3 bases outside the gene matches. Germline values: CDR1 MGHDK, CDR2 SYGVNS. Written as DNA, the CDR3 is TGTGCCAGCAGTGCCTGGACAGGGGGAGAGACCCAGTACTTC. Its translation: CASSAWTGGETQYF.

The chain carries TRBV7-9 and TRBJ1-2; no definite D call. Per germline, CDR1 SEHNR and CDR2 FQNEAQ (reference sequence). Trimming removed 2 bases from V and 3 bases from J, with 22 bases in between. The length of the CDR3 is 18 residues. CDR3 sequence: CASSLTPPKRDGDYGYTF. CDR3 sequence (DNA): TGTGCCAGCAGCTTAACACCTCCCAAGAGGGATGGAGACTATGGCTACACCTTC.